The 14 T cell receptor beta chains listed next were all sequenced from one sample in a study of CD8 T cells in ankylosing spondylitis. Each CDR3 protein gets one entry after TCRdb re-called the 5' RACE reads with MiXCR. Among some 200,000 distinct CDR3 sequences listed, roughly 24% were seen once. Sequenced: blood, either unsorted or a sorted T cell fraction (not recorded which). These receptors all come from a male donor with ankylosing spondylitis or in good health (not recorded which).

Comments on this clonotype: The junction differs from germline at one of its ends, possibly a read error. J is TRBJ2-1 and V is TRBV10-3; D ambiguous. There are 14 residues in the CDR3. Germline-derived CDR1 and CDR2 are ENHRY and SYGVKD. The CDR3 reads CVISEPTSNNEQFF. CDR3 bases: TGTGTCATCAGTGAGCCGACCTCTAACAATGAGCAGTTCTTC.

This chain links TRBV5-1 with TRBJ2-5; perhaps D is TRBD1 or TRBD2 (5 bases each). The CDR3 has 14 amino acids. Germline loops: CDR1 SGHRS, CDR2 YFSETQ. V shed 4 bases and J shed 4 bases, with 14 bases lying between them. The CDR3 region is CASSRGEGGETQYF. The CDR3 nucleotides are TGCGCCAGCAGCCGAGGGGAAGGAGGAGAGACCCAGTACTTC.

The sample holds a few counts of this clonotype. The V and J genes are TRBV20-1 and TRBJ2-7; D possibly matches TRBD1 or TRBD2 (5 bases each). With 3 bases removed from V and 4 bases from J, the gap between germline ends came to 7 bases. Germline V gene data show CDR1 as DFQATT and CDR2 as SNEGSKA (reference sequence). The CDR3 loop spans 11 amino acids. In DNA, the CDR3 is TGCAGTGCTAGTGGGGGATACGAGCAGTACTTC. It yields the protein CSASGGYEQYF.

Of note for this clonotype: Possible read error: a much larger clone is one base away. V usage is TRBV28 and J usage is TRBJ1-5; weak D call: TRBD1 (5 bases). The CDR3 extends over 15 amino acids. Germline loops: CDR1 MDHEN, CDR2 SYDVKM. CDR3 sequence reads: CASGFAGPSNQPQHF. CDR3 nucleotides: TGTGCCAGCGGTTTTGCAGGGCCTAGCAATCAGCCCCAGCATTTT.

This clonotype was seen only a few times. The CDR3 sequence: CSARTPGQIVGELFF. Written as DNA, the CDR3 is TGCAGTGCTAGAACACCGGGGCAGATTGTCGGGGAGCTGTTTTTT. The chain recombines TRBV20-1 with TRBJ2-2; D tentatively reads TRBD1 or TRBD2 (5 bases each). The CDR3 is made up of 15 amino acids. Germline V gene lookup returns CDR1 DFQATT and CDR2 SNEGSKA (reference sequence). Trimming took 2 bases from V and 7 from J, leaving 17 bases between them.

This clonotype was detected many times. CDR3 protein: CASCAGQGYDYTF. CDR3 nucleotide sequence: TGCGCCAGCTGCGCGGGACAGGGTTACGACTACACCTTC. The V and J genes are TRBV5-1 and TRBJ1-2; 9 positions match TRBD1. Germline assignment: CDR1 SGHRS and CDR2 YFSETQ. The V segment lost 7 bases and the J segment 10 bases; nucleotides outside the gene matches: 11. This CDR3 region has 13 residues. Combining the CDR3 with reference TRBV5-1 and TRBJ1-2 gives the whole variable domain KAGVTQTPRYLIKTRGQQVTLSCSPISGHRSVSWYQQTPGQGLQFLFEYFSETQRNKGNFPGRFSGRQFSNSRSEMNVSTLELGDSALYLCASCAGQGYDYTFGSGTRLTVV.

In this sample, this clonotype turned up many times. This chain joins TRBV4-3 and TRBJ2-1, with TRBD2 identical over 7 bases. Germline loops: CDR1 LGHNA, CDR2 YSLEER. The CDR3 is made up of 15 amino acids. With 1 base clipped from V and 4 bases from J, the junction kept 4 bases outside the gene matches. This CDR3 reads CASSQGEGRYNEQFF. The CDR3 nucleotides read TGCGCCAGCAGCCAAGGGGAGGGCCGGTACAATGAGCAGTTCTTC.

This clonotype occurred a few times. The V and J genes are TRBV20-1 and TRBJ2-3; no reliable D call. CDR3 length: 13 amino acids. Trimming left V 3 bases short and J 0 bases short, with 7 bases between. Per the germline V gene, CDR1 is DFQATT and CDR2 is SNEGSKA (reference sequence). CDR3 bases: TGCAGTGCTAGTGCGGCTAGCACAGATACGCAGTATTTT. Encoded protein: CSASAASTDTQYF.

This clonotype was counted many times. This sequence joins TRBV12-3 or TRBV12-4 and TRBJ2-7; 8 bases fit TRBD1. J lost 5 bases, V lost 5 bases, and 5 bases had no gene match. The CDR3 has 13 residues. The CDR3 coding sequence is TGTGCCAGCAGTGTGGACAGGGTGCACGAGCAGTACTTC. Amino acid sequence: CASSVDRVHEQYF.

This chain joins TRBV20-1 and TRBJ2-1, with TRBD2 matching 14 bases. The CDR3 length is 16 residues. V lost 0 bases, J lost 9 bases, and 7 bases stayed unmatched. The germline gives CDR1 DFQATT, CDR2 SNEGSKA (reference sequence). CDR3 nucleotide sequence: TGCAGTGCTAGAGACCGACTAGCGGGAGGGACGGGTGAGCAGTTCTTC. Protein: CSARDRLAGGTGEQFF.

The sample holds one count of this clonotype. The junction does not match germline at one end; this may be a read error. The chain joins TRBV4-2 to TRBJ1-4; possibly TRBD1 for D (5 bases). From germline, CDR1 is LGHNA and CDR2 YNFKEQ. CDR3 length equals 21 residues. The DNA of the CDR3 is TGTGCCAGCAGCCAAGATTGGGCCCCCCCGGGGCGCCTAGCAACTAATAAAAAACTGTTTTTT. It encodes CASSQDWAPPGRLATNKKLFF.

This clonotype was seen only a few times. The chain is built from TRBV29-1 and TRBJ2-7; a weak D match, TRBD1 (6 bases). The germline V gene has CDR1 SQVTM and CDR2 ANQGSEA. Trimming stripped 0 bases from V and 5 bases from J, with 17 bases between. The length of the CDR3 is 15 residues. The CDR3 DNA reads as TGCAGCGTTGAAGATGGGGGCAGGGGAGTGGACGAGCAGTACTTC. This encodes CSVEDGGRGVDEQYF.

The genes are TRBV12-3 or TRBV12-4 and TRBJ2-7; TRBD2 is a possible D gene (6 bases). The V end lost 3 bases, the J end lost 5 bases, and 14 bases lay between the germline ends. This CDR3 comprises 14 residues. CDR3 coding DNA: TGTGCCAGCAGTTTTCGCGGGGCCAGGGACGAGCAGTACTTC. Amino acid sequence: CASSFRGARDEQYF.

Points on this clonotype: A read error may produce the germline difference seen at one junction end. Written as DNA, the CDR3 is TGCGCCAGCAGCTTGGGAAACAATGAGCGGTTCTTC. This encodes CASSLGNNERFF. The chain employs TRBV5-1 and TRBJ2-1; D gene uncertain. In germline, CDR1 is SGHRS, CDR2 YFSETQ. The CDR3 is 12 residues long.